The sequence of this TCR beta chain was determined in a study of healthy donors' naive CD4 and CD8 T cells. Turning to the study itself: Donors came from three age groups: 20-25, 40-50 and 60-70 years. Study-level findings and limits: Alpha and beta chains were sequenced in bulk without pairing.

This clonotype has a handful of counts. Its antigen is undetermined. Each TCR library used around 500 ng of total RNA and a linear amplification protocol. Original methodology: 4 or 5 healthy donors contributed approximately 85,000 sequenced TCR alpha transcripts. Using its own MiXCR run on the reads, TCRdb lists one record per CDR3 protein. The V and J calls come from TCRdb's annotation, not from the publication. The profile shows about 200,000 distinct CDR3 sequences, 74% of them singletons. CDR1 is SQVTM, CDR2 ANQGSEA, per germline. The CDR3 length is 10 residues. Trimming shortened V by 7 bases and J by 7 bases, and 10 bases separated the two germline ends. Naive T cells were sorted: CD4+CD8-CD45RO-CD45RA+ for CD4+, CD8+CD4-CD45RA+CD27bright for CD8+.

V and J are TRBV29-1 and TRBJ2-5; no firm D call. The sequence was obtained from a pool of human donors in good health; the sample pools cells from several healthy donors. The specimen was naive CD4+ and CD8+ T cells sorted from blood, pooled from several donors. For the CDR3, the DNA is TGCAGCGGAGAGAAAGGGACCCAGTACTTC. This gives the protein CSGEKGTQYF. Combining the CDR3 with reference TRBV29-1 and TRBJ2-5 gives the whole variable domain SAVISQKPSRDICQRGTSLTIQCQVDSQVTMMFWYRQQPGQSLTLIATANQGSEATYESGFVIDKFPISRPNLTFSTLTVSNMSPEDSSIYLCSGEKGTQYFGPGTRLLVL.